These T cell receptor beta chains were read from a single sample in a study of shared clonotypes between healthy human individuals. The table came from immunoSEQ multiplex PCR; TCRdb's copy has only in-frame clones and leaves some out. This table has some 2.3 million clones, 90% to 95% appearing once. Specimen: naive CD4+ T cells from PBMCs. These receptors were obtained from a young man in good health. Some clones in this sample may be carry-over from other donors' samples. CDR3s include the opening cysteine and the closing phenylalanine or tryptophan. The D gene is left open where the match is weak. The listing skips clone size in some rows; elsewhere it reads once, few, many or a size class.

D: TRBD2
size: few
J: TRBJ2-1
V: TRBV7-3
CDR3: CASSLSPSGRGNEQFF
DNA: TGTGCCAGCAGCTTATCCCCTAGCGGGAGGGGTAATGAGCAGTTCTTC

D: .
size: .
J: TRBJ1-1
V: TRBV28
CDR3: CASSLGVPGPEAFF
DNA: TGTGCCAGCAGTTTAGGGGTTCCGGGACCTGAAGCTTTCTTT

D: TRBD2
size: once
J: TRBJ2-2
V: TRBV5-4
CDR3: CASSITAGVNTGELFF
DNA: TGTGCCAGCAGCATCACCGCGGGAGTTAACACCGGGGAGCTGTTTTTT

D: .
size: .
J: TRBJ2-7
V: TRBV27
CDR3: CASSPLTGVPYEQYF
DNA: TGTGCCAGCAGCCCACTAACGGGGGTACCCTACGAGCAGTACTTC

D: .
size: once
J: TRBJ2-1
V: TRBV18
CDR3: CASSPRRDSYNEQFF
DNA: TGTGCCAGCTCACCAAGGCGGGACTCCTACAATGAGCAGTTCTTC

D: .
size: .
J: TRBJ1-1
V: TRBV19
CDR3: CASRPGPSDAEAFF
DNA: TGTGCCAGTAGGCCGGGGCCCTCTGACGCTGAAGCTTTCTTT

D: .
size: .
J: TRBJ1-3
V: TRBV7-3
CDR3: CASSLGPSLGNTIYF
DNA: TGTGCCAGCAGCTTAGGTCCATCTCTTGGAAACACCATATATTTT

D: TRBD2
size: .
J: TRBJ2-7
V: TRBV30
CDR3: CAWTGGRAEQYF
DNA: TGTGCCTGGACGGGGGGGAGAGCCGAGCAGTACTTC

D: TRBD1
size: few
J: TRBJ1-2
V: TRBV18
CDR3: CASSPTGGLADGYTF
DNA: TGTGCCAGCTCACCAACAGGGGGCCTAGCTGATGGCTACACCTTC

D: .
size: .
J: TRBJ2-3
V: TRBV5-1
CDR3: CASSDSRGYLTDTQYF
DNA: TGCGCCAGCAGCGATTCTCGCGGATATCTTACAGATACGCAGTATTTT

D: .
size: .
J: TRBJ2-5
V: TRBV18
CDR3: CASSPLGPAQETQYF
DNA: TGTGCCAGCTCACCTCTTGGACCGGCCCAAGAGACCCAGTACTTC

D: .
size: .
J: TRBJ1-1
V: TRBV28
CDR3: CASSPGTMNTEAFF
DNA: TGTGCCAGCAGTCCCGGGACAATGAACACTGAAGCTTTCTTT

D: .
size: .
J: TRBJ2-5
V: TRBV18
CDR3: CASSPSVGDSRTQYF
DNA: TGTGCCAGCTCACCATCTGTAGGGGACTCAAGGACCCAGTACTTC

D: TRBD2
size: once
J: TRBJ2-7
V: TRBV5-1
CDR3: CASSLGGLATFPYEQYF
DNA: TGCGCCAGCAGCTTGGGGGGACTAGCGACCTTCCCCTACGAGCAGTACTTC

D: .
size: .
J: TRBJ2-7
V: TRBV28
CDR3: CASSPGGGLHYEQYF
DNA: TGTGCCAGCAGCCCCGGGGGCGGGCTCCACTACGAGCAGTACTTC

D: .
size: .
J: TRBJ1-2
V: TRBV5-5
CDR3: CASSEGHLYGYTF
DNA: TGTGCCAGCAGCGAAGGACACCTCTATGGCTACACCTTC

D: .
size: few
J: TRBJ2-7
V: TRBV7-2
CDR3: CASSAQTRNEQYF
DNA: TGTGCCAGCAGCGCCCAGACTAGGAACGAGCAGTACTTC

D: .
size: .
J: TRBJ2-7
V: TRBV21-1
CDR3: CASSKVRTSGVGFYEQYF
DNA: TGTGCCAGCAGCAAAGTTCGGACTAGCGGAGTCGGTTTCTACGAGCAGTACTTC

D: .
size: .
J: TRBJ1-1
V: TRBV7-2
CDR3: CASSLGQPNTEAFF
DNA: TGTGCCAGCAGCCTCGGACAGCCGAACACTGAAGCTTTCTTT

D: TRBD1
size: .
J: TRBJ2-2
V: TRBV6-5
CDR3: CASSYAGTGTGELFF
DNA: TGTGCCAGCAGTTACGCCGGGACAGGGACCGGGGAGCTGTTTTTT

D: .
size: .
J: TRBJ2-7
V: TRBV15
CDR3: CATSRAVSSYEQYF
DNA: TGTGCCACCAGCCGAGCGGTTAGCTCCTACGAGCAGTACTTC

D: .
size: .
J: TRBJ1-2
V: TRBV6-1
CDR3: CASSETTVGGYTF
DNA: TGTGCCAGCAGTGAAACGACAGTAGGCGGCTACACCTTC

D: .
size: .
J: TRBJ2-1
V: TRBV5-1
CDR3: CASSLQQGQHDEQFF
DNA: TGCGCCAGCAGCTTGCAACAGGGCCAGCACGATGAGCAGTTCTTC

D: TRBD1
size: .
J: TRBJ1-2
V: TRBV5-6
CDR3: CASSLSLAGGNYGYTF
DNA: TGTGCCAGCAGCTTGTCCCTCGCAGGGGGGAACTATGGCTACACCTTC

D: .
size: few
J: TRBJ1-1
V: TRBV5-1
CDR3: CASSLEGNLNTEAFF
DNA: TGCGCCAGCAGCTTGGAAGGCAACTTGAACACTGAAGCTTTCTTT

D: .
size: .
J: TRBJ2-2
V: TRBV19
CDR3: CASSTPWNTGELFF
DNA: TGTGCCAGTAGTACACCTTGGAACACCGGGGAGCTGTTTTTT

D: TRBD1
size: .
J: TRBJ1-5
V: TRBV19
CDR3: CASSIGRGRDQPQHF
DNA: TGTGCCAGTAGTATTGGCAGGGGGCGGGATCAGCCCCAGCATTTT

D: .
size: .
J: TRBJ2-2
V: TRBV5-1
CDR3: CASSSPARGNTGELFF
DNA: TGCGCCAGCAGCTCCCCCGCGCGGGGAAACACCGGGGAGCTGTTTTTT

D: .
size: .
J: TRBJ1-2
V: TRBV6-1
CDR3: CASSETDRRVYGYTF
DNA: TGTGCCAGCAGTGAGACTGACAGGAGGGTCTATGGCTACACCTTC

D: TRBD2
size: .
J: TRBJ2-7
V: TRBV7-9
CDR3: CASSPNMGFGGSEQYF
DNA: TGTGCCAGCAGCCCGAATATGGGTTTCGGGGGGAGCGAGCAGTACTTC

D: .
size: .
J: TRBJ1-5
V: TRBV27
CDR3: CASGIMGRNQPQHF
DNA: TGTGCCAGCGGTATCATGGGGAGGAATCAGCCCCAGCATTTT

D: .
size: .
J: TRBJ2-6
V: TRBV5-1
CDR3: CASASGSGANVLTF
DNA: TGCGCCAGCGCGTCAGGGTCTGGGGCCAACGTCCTGACTTTC

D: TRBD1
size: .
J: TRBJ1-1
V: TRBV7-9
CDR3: CASSAPGGVGTEAFF
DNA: TGTGCCAGCAGCGCCCCAGGGGGCGTCGGCACTGAAGCTTTCTTT

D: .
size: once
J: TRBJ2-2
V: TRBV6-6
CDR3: CASSLLVNTGELFF
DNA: TGTGCCAGCAGTTTACTAGTCAACACCGGGGAGCTGTTTTTT

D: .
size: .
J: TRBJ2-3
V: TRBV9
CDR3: CASSVVSPSTDTQYF
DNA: TGTGCCAGCAGCGTAGTATCACCTAGCACAGATACGCAGTATTTT

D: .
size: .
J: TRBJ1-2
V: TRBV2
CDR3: CASSEDLGYTF
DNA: TGTGCCAGCAGTGAGGACTTGGGCTACACCTTC

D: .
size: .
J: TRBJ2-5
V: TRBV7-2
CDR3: CASSFKGGETQYF
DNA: TGTGCCAGCAGCTTTAAGGGGGGGGAGACCCAGTACTTC

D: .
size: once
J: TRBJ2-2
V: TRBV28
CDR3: CASSRGVGTGELFF
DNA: TGTGCCAGCAGCCGAGGGGTCGGAACCGGGGAGCTGTTTTTT

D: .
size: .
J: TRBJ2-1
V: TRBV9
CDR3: CASSVAPHNEQFF
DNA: TGTGCCAGCAGCGTAGCCCCCCACAATGAGCAGTTCTTC

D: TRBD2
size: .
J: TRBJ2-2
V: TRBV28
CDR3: CASSYQLAGTGELFF
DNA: TGTGCCAGCAGTTATCAGCTAGCGGGAACCGGGGAGCTGTTTTTT

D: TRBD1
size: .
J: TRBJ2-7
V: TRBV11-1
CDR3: CASSSIGRDRDYEQYF
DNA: TGTGCCAGCAGCTCCATCGGACGGGACAGGGACTACGAGCAGTACTTC

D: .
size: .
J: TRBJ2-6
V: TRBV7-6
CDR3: CASSLVFRGSGANVLTF
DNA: TGTGCCAGCAGCTTAGTATTCCGGGGATCTGGGGCCAACGTCCTGACTTTC

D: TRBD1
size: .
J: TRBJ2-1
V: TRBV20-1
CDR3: CSAQGVNEQFF
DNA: TGCAGTGCCCAGGGGGTCAATGAGCAGTTCTTC

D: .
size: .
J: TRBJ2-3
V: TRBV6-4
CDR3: CASRATLADTQYF
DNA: TGTGCCAGCCGCGCGACCCTAGCAGATACGCAGTATTTT

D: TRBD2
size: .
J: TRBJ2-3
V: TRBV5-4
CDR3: CASSLSGGGDTQYF
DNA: TGTGCCAGCAGCCTGAGCGGGGGGGGAGATACGCAGTATTTT

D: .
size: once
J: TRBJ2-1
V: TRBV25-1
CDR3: CASSEGANYNEQFF
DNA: TGTGCCAGCAGTGAAGGTGCCAACTACAATGAGCAGTTCTTC

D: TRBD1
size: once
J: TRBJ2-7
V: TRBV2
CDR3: CASSNQRQGPTYEQYF
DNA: TGTGCCAGCAGTAACCAACGACAGGGACCGACCTACGAGCAGTACTTC

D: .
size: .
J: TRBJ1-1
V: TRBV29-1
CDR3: CSVEGNMNTEAFF
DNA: TGCAGCGTTGAAGGGAATATGAACACTGAAGCTTTCTTT

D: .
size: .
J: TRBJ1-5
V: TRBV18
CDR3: CASSQGRADQPQHF
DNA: TGTGCCAGCTCACAAGGTAGGGCGGACCAGCCCCAGCATTTT

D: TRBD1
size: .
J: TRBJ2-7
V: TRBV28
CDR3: CASSPAGTGGYEQYF
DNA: TGTGCCAGCAGTCCGGCCGGGACAGGGGGCTACGAGCAGTACTTC

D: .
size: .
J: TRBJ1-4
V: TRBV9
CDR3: CASSVEGSEKLFF
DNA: TGTGCCAGCAGCGTGGAGGGAAGCGAAAAACTGTTTTTT

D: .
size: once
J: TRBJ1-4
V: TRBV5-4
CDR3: CASSRQGAATNEKLFF
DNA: TGTGCCAGCAGCCGTCAGGGCGCTGCAACTAATGAAAAACTGTTTTTT

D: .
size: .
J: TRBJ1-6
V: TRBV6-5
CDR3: CASSYSYRGGSPLHF
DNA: TGTGCCAGCAGTTACTCGTATAGGGGAGGATCACCCCTCCACTTT